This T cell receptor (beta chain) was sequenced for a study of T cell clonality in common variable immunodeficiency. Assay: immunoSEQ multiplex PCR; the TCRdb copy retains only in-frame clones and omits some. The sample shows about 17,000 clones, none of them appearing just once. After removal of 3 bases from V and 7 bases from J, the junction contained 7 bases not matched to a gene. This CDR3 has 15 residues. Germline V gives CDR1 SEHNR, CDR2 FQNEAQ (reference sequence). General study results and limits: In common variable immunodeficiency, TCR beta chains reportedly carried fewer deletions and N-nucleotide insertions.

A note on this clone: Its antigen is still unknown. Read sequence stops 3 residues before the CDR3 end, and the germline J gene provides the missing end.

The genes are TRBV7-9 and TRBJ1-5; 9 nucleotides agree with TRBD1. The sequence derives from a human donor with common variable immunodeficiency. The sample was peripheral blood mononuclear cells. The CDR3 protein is CASSFSDRGRQPQHF. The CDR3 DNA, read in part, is TGTGCCAGCAGCTTTTCCGACAGGGGGAGACAGCCC.